The 12 T cell receptor beta chains below come from one sample, sequenced in a study of T cell responses to AZD1222 COVID-19 vaccine. The method was immunoSEQ multiplex PCR; TCRdb's version includes in-frame clones alone and lacks a portion of them. This table holds roughly 99,000 clones, about 90% found once. The sequencing used peripheral blood, collected 28 days after the second AZD1222 dose. The receptors originated from an adult who received the AZD1222 COVID-19 vaccine.

The chain uses TRBV2 and TRBJ2-5; D remains unclear. Trimming took off 6 bases at V and 5 bases at J, with 10 bases between the two ends. Germline CDR1 reads SNHLY; CDR2 reads FYNNEI. This CDR3 has 12 residues. In DNA form, the CDR3 reads TGTGCCAGCAGCCAATCTGTTGAGACCCAGTACTTC. Encoded protein: CASSQSVETQYF. Variable domain in full (rest from reference TRBV2 and TRBJ2-5): EPEVTQTPSHQVTQMGQEVILRCVPISNHLYFYWYRQILGQKVEFLVSFYNNEISEKSEIFDDQFSVERPDGSNFTLKIRSTKLEDSAMYFCASSQSVETQYFGPGTRLLVL.

The chain has TRBV19 and TRBJ2-1; 7 nucleotides align to TRBD1. The CDR3 has 13 residues. Unmatched junction bases numbered 2, after V lost 8 bases and J lost 1 base. Germline CDR1 reads LNHDA; CDR2 reads SQIVND (reference sequence). In DNA, the CDR3 is TGTGCCAGTGGCAGGGGGTCCTACAATGAGCAGTTCTTC. Its protein product is CASGRGSYNEQFF.

The chain has TRBV9 and TRBJ1-2, with D tentatively TRBD1 (6 bases). V gave up 7 bases and J gave up 0 bases, with 16 bases separating them. CDR1 SGDLS and CDR2 YYNGEE come from the germline V gene. The CDR3 length is 15 residues. The CDR3 bases are TGTGCCAGCTCCCGCGGGACACTCACTAACTATGGCTACACCTTC. Translation: CASSRGTLTNYGYTF.

Only a few counts were recorded for this clone. The rearrangement uses TRBV16 and TRBJ1-2; D remains unclear. CDR3 length equals 12 residues. Germline V gene data show CDR1 as KGHSY and CDR2 as FQNENV. The V end lost 5 bases, the J end lost 2 bases, and 6 bases lay between the germline ends. In nucleotides, the CDR3 is TGTGCCAGCAGCGCCGGAAACTATGGCTACACCTTC. This encodes CASSAGNYGYTF.

This clone was observed a single time. This chain uses TRBV5-6 with TRBJ1-1; D unclear. Germline CDR1 SGHDT, CDR2 YYEEEE. With 5 bases removed from V and 7 bases from J, the gap between germline ends came to 15 bases. This CDR3 comprises 13 residues. The CDR3 spells CASSMDGLYEAFF. In nucleotides, the CDR3 is TGTGCCAGCAGTATGGACGGATTGTATGAAGCTTTCTTT.

The CDR3 nucleotides read TGTGCCAGCAGGATACCGGGACAGAGCTATGGCTACACCTTC. The encoded protein is CASRIPGQSYGYTF. V and J are TRBV5-6 and TRBJ1-2, with TRBD1 matching over 7 bases. Germline assignment: CDR1 SGHDT and CDR2 YYEEEE. V gave up 5 bases and J gave up 4 bases; unmatched junction bases: 8. The CDR3 runs to 14 residues.

The chain has TRBV6-6 and TRBJ1-1; D perhaps matches TRBD1 (6 bases). This CDR3 spans 14 amino acids. Germline CDR1 MNHNY, CDR2 SVGAGI (reference sequence). Trimming removed 4 bases at V and 6 bases at J, with 15 bases between. DNA for the CDR3: TGTGCCAGCAGTTCGTCGGGGGCCCCAGCTGAAGCTTTCTTT. Translating gives CASSSSGAPAEAFF.

About this clone: Since a much larger clone is just one base distant, this may be a read error. The same CDR3 is also encoded by other DNA sequences in this sample. This chain links TRBV5-4 with TRBJ2-1; D call uncertain. The CDR3 covers 11 residues. V gave up 1 base and J gave up 5 bases, with 1 base separating them. Germline V gene lookup returns CDR1 SGHNT and CDR2 YYREEE (reference sequence). CDR3 residues: CASSLNNEQFF. In DNA, the CDR3 is TGTGCCAGCAGCTTGAACAATGAGCAGTTCTTC.

This clone has a single count. The chain carries TRBV6-5 and TRBJ2-4, with D perhaps being TRBD1 or TRBD2 (5 bases each). Looked up from germline, CDR1 is MNHEY and CDR2 is SVGAGI. This CDR3 is 15 amino acids long. V dropped 2 bases and J dropped 1 base, with 9 bases sitting between them. The CDR3 DNA reads TGTGCCAGCAGTTACACCAGGGACGCCAAAAACATTCAGTACTTC. Translated, it gives CASSYTRDAKNIQYF.

This clone was picked up one time. The rearrangement links TRBV5-1 to TRBJ2-7, with 9 bases matching TRBD2. CDR1 is SGHRS, CDR2 YFSETQ, per germline. This CDR3 comprises 14 residues. Germline trimming cut 0 bases from V and 3 bases from J; bases unmatched to any gene: 1. CDR3 bases: TGCGCCAGCAGCTTGGGACTAGCGGACTACGAGCAGTACTTC. Its protein product is CASSLGLADYEQYF.

This clone was seen a single time. The rearrangement joins TRBV5-1 to TRBJ2-5, with D perhaps TRBD2 (6 bases). Trimming shortened V by 4 bases and J by 3 bases, and 10 bases separated the two germline ends. Germline V gene data show CDR1 as SGHRS and CDR2 as YFSETQ. The CDR3 has 13 residues. DNA for the CDR3: TGCGCCAGCAGCCGGGGACTTGAAGAGACCCAGTACTTC. As protein: CASSRGLEETQYF.

The genes are TRBV2 and TRBJ1-1, with TRBD1 identical over 7 bases. Losses at the gene ends were 6 bases for V and 1 base for J; bases not matched to a gene: 8. This CDR3 is built from 15 residues. In germline, CDR1 is SNHLY, CDR2 FYNNEI. The CDR3 DNA reads TGTGCCAGCAGGGCCCGGACAGGAGGGAACACTGAAGCTTTCTTT. Translated: CASRARTGGNTEAFF.